Presented here are 25 T cell receptor beta chains from one specimen sequenced in a study of shared clonotypes between healthy human individuals. Profiled with immunoSEQ multiplex PCR; TCRdb holds only in-frame clones, not every one. This table has some 500,000 clones, roughly 95% appearing once. The specimen was naive CD4+ T cells sorted from blood. Sample subset: CD45RA+ positively selected. All receptors come from a woman aged 25 to 45 in good health.

The V call is TRBV29-1, the J call TRBJ2-5, with TRBD2 matching 14 bases. The CDR3 loop spans 16 amino acids. The germline V gene has CDR1 SQVTM and CDR2 ANQGSEA. The junction had 6 bases not matched to a gene; V was cut back by 4 bases and J by 2 bases. In nucleotides, the CDR3 is TGCAGCGTTGGAGGACTAGCGGGAGGATTACAAGAGACCCAGTACTTC. Amino acids: CSVGGLAGGLQETQYF.

The J gene is TRBJ1-3, the V gene TRBV28; D is unclear. Trimming pared 7 bases from V and 3 bases from J, leaving 13 bases between. The length of the CDR3 is 14 residues. Germline-derived CDR1 and CDR2 are MDHEN and SYDVKM. CDR3: CASTLLGDGNTIYF. In DNA, the CDR3 is TGTGCCAGCACCCTCCTTGGGGATGGAAACACCATATATTTT. The whole variable domain, remainder taken from reference TRBV28 and TRBJ1-3, is DVKVTQSSRYLVKRTGEKVFLECVQDMDHENMFWYRQDPGLGLRLIYFSYDVKMKEKGDIPEGYSVSREKKERFSLILESASTNQTSMYLCASTLLGDGNTIYFGEGSWLTVV.

This chain's CDR3 is CAWSKTLNTEAFF. The CDR3 region has the DNA TGTGCCTGGAGCAAGACACTTAACACTGAAGCTTTCTTT. This rearrangement joins TRBV30 to TRBJ1-1; D is ambiguous. The CDR3 extends over 13 amino acids. The germline CDR1 and CDR2 sequences are GTSNPN and SVGIG (reference sequence). V lost 3 bases to trimming and J lost 2 bases, with 10 bases between them.

The rearrangement joins TRBV27 to TRBJ2-1; 10 bases are a match to TRBD2. The CDR3 covers 15 residues. Germline trimming cut 8 bases from V and 3 bases from J; bases unmatched to any gene: 7. The V gene's germline CDR1 is MNHEY and CDR2 SMNVEV (reference sequence). Here the CDR3 reads CASAITSGVYNEQFF. CDR3 DNA: TGTGCCAGCGCCATTACTAGCGGGGTCTACAATGAGCAGTTCTTC.

The chain carries TRBV7-2 and TRBJ2-3, with D uncertain. Trimming stripped 3 bases from V and 8 bases from J, with 9 bases between. The CDR3 runs 12 residues. CDR1 is SGHTA, CDR2 FQGNSA, per germline. The CDR3 spells CASSLGKATQYF. CDR3 sequence (DNA): TGTGCCAGCAGCTTGGGGAAAGCTACGCAGTATTTT.

As to this clone: This CDR3 is also generated by other DNA sequences in the sample. The chain joins TRBV11-3 to TRBJ2-5; the D is unclear. Germline V gives CDR1 SGHNT, CDR2 YENEEA. This CDR3 is built from 14 residues. V was shortened by 1 base and J by 4 bases, with 10 bases between the two germline ends. As DNA, the CDR3 is TGTGCCAGCAGCTTAGGAGGTGGTGGAGAGACCCAGTACTTC. This encodes CASSLGGGGETQYF.

The chain uses TRBV28 and TRBJ2-7; D is uncertain. Germline values: CDR1 MDHEN, CDR2 SYDVKM. V lost 5 bases and J 7 bases, leaving 15 bases between the germline ends. There are 13 residues in the CDR3. The CDR3 DNA reads as TGTGCCAGCAGTACTCGGCCCCTAGGGGAGCAGTACTTC. Encoded protein: CASSTRPLGEQYF.

V usage is TRBV19 and J usage is TRBJ2-1, with 7 bases fitting TRBD1. Germline CDR1 is LNHDA and CDR2 is SQIVND (reference sequence). This CDR3 contains 16 residues. Trimming cost V 0 bases and J 4 bases; bases outside gene matches: 6. In DNA form, the CDR3 reads TGTGCCAGTAGTATAGATCGTCGGGACAGTTACAATGAGCAGTTCTTC. Translated: CASSIDRRDSYNEQFF.

V gene TRBV5-6 combines with J gene TRBJ1-1; D is unclear. From germline, CDR1 is SGHDT and CDR2 YYEEEE. The length of the CDR3 is 12 residues. V shed 6 bases and J shed 7 bases, with 13 bases lying between them. The CDR3 sequence: CASKQSLNEAFF. CDR3 DNA sequence: TGTGCCAGCAAGCAGTCCCTTAATGAAGCTTTCTTT.

The chain recombines TRBV5-6 with TRBJ2-5, with TRBD2 as a possible D gene (6 bases). Germline-derived CDR1 and CDR2 are SGHDT and YYEEEE. The CDR3 totals 13 residues. Trimming stripped 2 bases from V and 4 bases from J, with 9 bases between. The CDR3: CASSLGGAETQYF. In nucleotides, the CDR3 is TGTGCCAGCAGCTTAGGCGGGGCAGAGACCCAGTACTTC.

This clone has just one count. The gene calls are TRBV2 and TRBJ2-7; no reliable D call. Germline assignment: CDR1 SNHLY and CDR2 FYNNEI. The CDR3 is 12 amino acids. V lost 6 bases and J lost 3, with 9 bases in between. In nucleotides, the CDR3 is TGTGCCAGCAGGCGGCAGAGCTACGAGCAGTACTTC. Its translation is CASRRQSYEQYF.

This sequence joins TRBV5-1 and TRBJ2-5; 10 bases line up with TRBD2. The ends lost 6 bases at V and 3 bases at J; junction bases unmatched: 5. The germline gives CDR1 SGHRS, CDR2 YFSETQ. The CDR3 spans 14 residues. The chain's CDR3 is CASKGGTSEETQYF. CDR3 nucleotides: TGCGCCAGCAAGGGAGGGACTAGCGAAGAGACCCAGTACTTC. Using reference TRBV5-1 and TRBJ2-5 for the parts outside the CDR3, the full variable domain is KAGVTQTPRYLIKTRGQQVTLSCSPISGHRSVSWYQQTPGQGLQFLFEYFSETQRNKGNFPGRFSGRQFSNSRSEMNVSTLELGDSALYLCASKGGTSEETQYFGPGTRLLVL.

The chain carries TRBV4-1 and TRBJ2-1; 14 bases line up with TRBD2. Germline-derived CDR1 and CDR2 are MGHRA and YSYEKL. This CDR3 has 14 amino acids. The trim removed 8 bases at V and 8 bases at J, leaving 5 bases unmatched. DNA for the CDR3: TGCGCCAGCGGGGGACTAGCGGGAGTGGATGAGCAGTTCTTC. This codes for CASGGLAGVDEQFF.

The chain carries TRBV7-7 and TRBJ2-1; 10 bases match TRBD1. Unmatched junction bases numbered 5, after V lost 5 bases and J lost 10 bases. Per germline, CDR1 SSHAT and CDR2 FNYEAQ (reference sequence). CDR3 length: 13 residues. As DNA, the CDR3 is TGTGCCAGCAGCCGGGACAGGGGCGGGGAGCAGTTCTTC. Translated, it gives CASSRDRGGEQFF.

The genes are TRBV18 and TRBJ2-3, with 10 bases that match TRBD1. The ends lost 6 bases at V and 1 base at J; junction bases unmatched: 7. This CDR3 spans 16 amino acids. Germline assignment: CDR1 KGHSH and CDR2 LQKENI. The CDR3 DNA sequence: TGTGCCAGCTCGCAGAGACAGGGGGCAGGCACAGATACGCAGTATTTT. Its translation is CASSQRQGAGTDTQYF.

For this clone: Different DNA sequences within this sample yield the same CDR3. This rearrangement joins TRBV19 to TRBJ1-5, with D possibly being TRBD1 (5 bases). Trimming pared 3 bases from V and 4 bases from J, leaving 10 bases between. The CDR3 is 14 residues long. CDR1 is LNHDA, CDR2 SQIVND, per germline (reference sequence). The chain's CDR3 is CASSIGQGNQPQHF. The DNA of the CDR3 is TGTGCCAGTAGTATCGGGCAGGGAAATCAGCCCCAGCATTTT.

The chain is built from TRBV5-4 and TRBJ2-5; TRBD2 matches 8 bases. The J call is doubtful: the DNA matches TRBJ2-7 better. There are 13 residues in the CDR3. Germline CDR1 is SGHNT and CDR2 is YYREEE (reference sequence). DNA of the CDR3: TGTGCCAGCAAGGCGGGAGGTTCCTACGAGCAGTACTTC. It translates to CASKAGGSYEQYF.

The chain carries TRBV7-3 and TRBJ2-3, with D uncertain. This CDR3 is built from 15 residues. Germline-derived CDR1 and CDR2 are SGHTA and FQGTGA. V was trimmed by 4 bases and J by 2 bases, leaving 13 bases between them. The chain's CDR3 is CASSSPDPNTDTQYF. The CDR3 region has the DNA TGTGCCAGCAGCTCTCCGGACCCCAACACAGATACGCAGTATTTT.

This sequence joins TRBV28 and TRBJ2-2; D is uncertain. V was cut by 6 bases and J by 4 bases, with 9 bases left in between. This CDR3 spans 13 amino acids. The germline V gene has CDR1 MDHEN and CDR2 SYDVKM. Here the CDR3 DNA reads TGTGCCAGCAGGCAACTCGGCACCGGGGAGCTGTTTTTT. Its protein product is CASRQLGTGELFF.

V gene TRBV7-9 combines with J gene TRBJ1-1; D may be TRBD1 (5 bases). From germline, CDR1 is SEHNR and CDR2 FQNEAQ (reference sequence). Trimming cost V 7 bases and J 3 bases, with 12 bases left between them. The CDR3 sequence is 13 residues long. The CDR3 sequence is CASMEGLDTEAFF. The CDR3 DNA is TGTGCCAGCATGGAGGGGTTAGACACTGAAGCTTTCTTT.

CDR3 DNA: TGTGCCAGCAGGCTAACGCGGGGTTCCTACGAGCAGTACTTC. Translation: CASRLTRGSYEQYF. The chain employs TRBV7-2 and TRBJ2-7; TRBD2 might be the D (6 bases). Germline values: CDR1 SGHTA, CDR2 FQGNSA. Deletions cut 6 bases from V and 1 base from J, with 13 bases between. The CDR3 sequence is 14 residues long.

V and J are TRBV29-1 and TRBJ1-5, with D possibly being TRBD1 (5 bases). CDR1 and CDR2 from the germline V gene are SQVTM and ANQGSEA. The CDR3 is 16 amino acids. Trimming left V 4 bases short and J 2 bases short, with 18 bases between. The CDR3 DNA is TGCAGCGTTGTGGGGACGCCCACAAACGGCAATCAGCCCCAGCATTTT. This codes for CSVVGTPTNGNQPQHF. Full variable domain (missing parts from reference TRBV29-1 and TRBJ1-5): SAVISQKPSRDICQRGTSLTIQCQVDSQVTMMFWYRQQPGQSLTLIATANQGSEATYESGFVIDKFPISRPNLTFSTLTVSNMSPEDSSIYLCSVVGTPTNGNQPQHFGDGTRLSIL.

The V gene is TRBV19, the J gene TRBJ1-4; D is ambiguous. V was clipped by 3 bases and J by 0 bases, with 11 bases between them. CDR3 size: 16 residues. From germline, CDR1 is LNHDA and CDR2 SQIVND (reference sequence). In DNA form, the CDR3 reads TGTGCCAGTAGTATGGACGCAGTTACAACTAATGAAAAACTGTTTTTT. It translates to CASSMDAVTTNEKLFF.

The V gene is TRBV2, the J gene TRBJ2-1; the D gene is possibly TRBD2 (6 bases). The CDR3 spans 14 residues. The V and J ends lost 6 bases and 7 bases respectively, with 16 bases between them. The germline V gene has CDR1 SNHLY and CDR2 FYNNEI. CDR3 nucleotide sequence: TGTGCCAGCAGCTACCAGACTAGTCTGAATGAGCAGTTCTTC. It yields the protein CASSYQTSLNEQFF. The entire variable domain, with the rest obtained from reference TRBV2 and TRBJ2-1, is as follows: EPEVTQTPSHQVTQMGQEVILRCVPISNHLYFYWYRQILGQKVEFLVSFYNNEISEKSEIFDDQFSVERPDGSNFTLKIRSTKLEDSAMYFCASSYQTSLNEQFFGPGTRLTVL.

The V and J genes are TRBV7-2 and TRBJ2-7, with D possibly called TRBD1 or TRBD2 (5 bases each). The V end lost 6 bases, the J end lost 1 base, and 10 bases lay between the germline ends. The CDR3 extends over 13 amino acids. Germline V gene sequence: CDR1 SGHTA, CDR2 FQGNSA. CDR3 DNA sequence: TGTGCCAGCAGAGGGACGGATTCCTACGAGCAGTACTTC. Protein sequence: CASRGTDSYEQYF.